This section outlines one T cell receptor beta chain sequence together with its context. This sample is part of a study of blood T cell repertoires in COVID-19. Assay: immunoSEQ multiplex PCR; the TCRdb copy retains only in-frame clones and omits some. The sample consists of fewer than 500,000 clones, 85% to 90% of them appearing once. With 6 bases clipped from V and 2 bases from J, the junction kept 4 bases outside the gene matches. Germline assignment: CDR1 SNHLY and CDR2 FYNNEI. This CDR3 is built from 15 residues. This clonotype was sampled from a woman in her twenties or thirties with acute or convalescent COVID-19. The chain links TRBV2 to TRBJ2-6, with 7 bases lining up with TRBD1. The sequencing sample was made of peripheral blood. The CDR3 here is CASRPDRAGANVLTF. The CDR3 DNA reads TGTGCCAGCAGGCCCGACAGGGCTGGGGCCAACGTCCTGACTTTC.